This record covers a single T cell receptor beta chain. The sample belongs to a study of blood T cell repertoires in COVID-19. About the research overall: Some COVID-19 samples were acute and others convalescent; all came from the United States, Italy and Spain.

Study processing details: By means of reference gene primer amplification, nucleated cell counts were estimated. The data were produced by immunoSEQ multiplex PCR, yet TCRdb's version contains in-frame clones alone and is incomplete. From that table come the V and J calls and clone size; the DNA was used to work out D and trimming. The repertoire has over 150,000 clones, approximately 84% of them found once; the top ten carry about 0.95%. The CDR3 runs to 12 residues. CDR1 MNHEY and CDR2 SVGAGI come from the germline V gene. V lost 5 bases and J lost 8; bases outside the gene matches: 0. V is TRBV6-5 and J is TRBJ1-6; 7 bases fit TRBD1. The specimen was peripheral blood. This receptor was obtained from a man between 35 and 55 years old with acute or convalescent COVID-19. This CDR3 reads CASSTGDSPLHF. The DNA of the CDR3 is TGTGCCAGCAGTACAGGGGATTCACCCCTCCACTTT.